Below are 9 T cell receptor beta chains sequenced from a single sample in a study of T cell repertoires in cytomegalovirus infection. One entry per CDR3 protein, called by TCRdb with MiXCR from the reads. The sample contains 200,000 to 300,000 distinct CDR3 sequences, approximately 10% of which appear only once. The sample taken for sequencing was PBMCs. The receptor set was obtained from a human donor in good health (CMV status not recorded). Some clones in this sample may be carry-over from other donors' samples.

This clonotype was counted ten times or more. The V gene is TRBV7-2, the J gene TRBJ1-1, with 12 bases lining up with TRBD1. The CDR3 sequence is 16 residues long. V shed 1 base, J shed 10 bases, and the junction held 10 bases outside the gene matches. CDR1 SGHTA and CDR2 FQGNSA come from the germline V gene. The CDR3 reads CASSLGGTGGPFAAFF. The CDR3 DNA is TGTGCCAGCAGCTTAGGAGGGACAGGGGGCCCCTTCGCAGCTTTCTTT.

The rearrangement uses TRBV19 and TRBJ1-1; 12 bases are shared with TRBD1. J was trimmed by 4 bases and V by 7 bases; bases with no gene match: 16. The germline CDR1 and CDR2 sequences are LNHDA and SQIVND (reference sequence). There are 18 residues in the CDR3. DNA of the CDR3: TGTGCCAGTATCGAGACTTGGGGACAGGGGGCGTCTGGCACTGAAGCTTTCTTT. Amino acids: CASIETWGQGASGTEAFF.

This clonotype occurred many times. J is TRBJ1-5 and V is TRBV7-2; D possibly corresponds to TRBD1 (5 bases). CDR3 length: 14 amino acids. Germline V lookup: CDR1 SGHTA, CDR2 FQGNSA. Trimming took 3 bases from V and 5 from J, leaving 11 bases between them. CDR3 in amino acids: CASSFGQGYQPQHF. For the CDR3, the DNA is TGTGCCAGCAGCTTTGGGCAGGGTTATCAGCCCCAGCATTTT.

This clonotype has at least ten counts. This chain joins TRBV7-2 and TRBJ2-3; TRBD2 aligns across 7 bases. Germline CDR1 reads SGHTA; CDR2 reads FQGNSA. The CDR3 is 14 residues long. With 6 bases clipped from V and 2 bases from J, the junction kept 5 bases outside the gene matches. The CDR3 sequence: CASRAGANTDTQYF. Here the CDR3 DNA reads TGTGCCAGCAGGGCGGGAGCGAACACAGATACGCAGTATTTT.

The V gene is TRBV6-8, the J gene TRBJ2-2, with D unresolved. The CDR3 is made up of 12 amino acids. V dropped 6 bases and J dropped 6 bases, with 8 bases sitting between them. Germline V gene sequence: CDR1 MNHGY, CDR2 SAAAGT. The CDR3 sequence is CASRNGPGELFF. CDR3 DNA sequence: TGTGCCAGCAGAAACGGGCCCGGGGAGCTGTTTTTT.

This clonotype was observed at least ten times. V is TRBV7-2 and J is TRBJ2-7; a weak D match, TRBD2 (5 bases). The V and J ends lost 4 bases and 2 bases respectively, with 15 bases between them. The germline gives CDR1 SGHTA, CDR2 FQGNSA. The CDR3 has 15 amino acids. Here the CDR3 DNA reads TGTGCCAGCAGCTCCTCTCAACCGGGAACCTACGAGCAGTACTTC. It is translated as CASSSSQPGTYEQYF.

This clonotype was picked up many times. The J gene is TRBJ2-3, the V gene TRBV7-6, with 9 bases aligning to TRBD1. Trimming took 3 bases from V and 4 from J; bases not matched to a gene: 5. The CDR3 is 15 residues long. Germline CDR1 SGHVS, CDR2 FNYEAQ. The CDR3 DNA reads TGTGCCAGCAGCTTTATGGGACAGGGACCAGATACGCAGTATTTT. Translated, it gives CASSFMGQGPDTQYF.

As concerns this clonotype: This may be a read error: a much more frequent sequence differs by one nucleotide. The chain combines TRBV7-2 with TRBJ2-1; 7 positions agree with TRBD1. Germline CDR1 is SGHTA and CDR2 is FQGNSA. After removal of 5 bases from V and 3 bases from J, the junction contained 10 bases not matched to a gene. This CDR3 spans 16 amino acids. The CDR3 loop is CASSLTGTAVYNEQFF. The CDR3 DNA follows: TGTGCCAGCAGCCTTACCGGGACAGCCGTCTACAATGAGCAGTTCTTC.

The chain employs TRBV11-2 and TRBJ2-3; tentative D call: TRBD2 (5 bases). The CDR3 spans 13 residues. Between the trimmed V and J ends, which lost 4 bases and 8 bases, there was a span of 13 bases. CDR1 and CDR2 from the germline V gene are SGHAT and FQNNGV. CDR3 nucleotides: TGTGCCAGCAGCTCCCTGGACGGGGTTACGCAGTATTTT. It yields the protein CASSSLDGVTQYF.